The clone carrying this T cell receptor (beta chain) was seen many times. Its specificity is not known. The sample comes from a study of early T cells in non-severe SARS-CoV-2 infection. In the library, individual cDNA molecules carried attached unique molecular identifiers. One entry per CDR3 protein results from TCRdb running MiXCR on the 5' RACE reads. The sample lists about 48,000 distinct CDR3 sequences, 6% to 8% occurring once. Study-level results: VDJdb matching favored anti-spike CD8 responses, missing private and CD4 specificities.

The sample consisted of whole blood, taken at baseline. The clonotype originates from an adult who was a healthcare worker with PCR-confirmed SARS-CoV-2 infection or an uninfected control (not recorded which).

CDR3 amino acids: CSVNQGTTEAFF. CDR3 sequence (DNA): TGCAGCGTTAATCAGGGGACCACTGAAGCTTTCTTT. V is TRBV29-1 and J is TRBJ1-1, with a weak D call TRBD1 (6 bases). Germline-derived CDR1 and CDR2 are SQVTM and ANQGSEA. There are 12 residues in the CDR3. V dropped 5 bases and J dropped 4 bases, with 11 bases sitting between them.